Described below is a single T cell receptor (beta chain) sequence and its context. Its antigen remains unknown. Arm-PCR of CDR3 regions with iRepertoire HTBI primers generated TCR beta libraries. TCRdb re-derived calls from the multiplex PCR reads in MiXCR, one entry per CDR3 protein. Counted here are approximately 390,000 distinct CDR3 sequences, under 20% occurring once; the ten biggest clones make up 20% to 25%. This record belongs to a study of regulatory T cells in long-lasting Graves disease. The study, taken as a whole, reports: Investigators studied peripheral blood only, not thyroid tissue.

Specified time point: newly diagnosed GD, antithyroid drugs for less than 3 months. RNA from PBMCs was the source of the TCR library. Recruitment took place at an endocrinology department in Xi'an, China. CDR3 length: 19 residues. The V segment lost 3 bases and the J segment 0 bases; nucleotides outside the gene matches: 10. The same sample was also studied in work on T cells in Graves' hyperthyroidism and ophthalmopathy. As reported in that work: The HTBI primer set drove a first-round RT-PCR of the TCR CDR3.

The sequence derives from a young woman with Graves disease. This chain connects TRBV12-3 or TRBV12-4 to TRBJ1-6, with 8 bases matching TRBD1. The sample consisted of peripheral blood mononuclear cells (PBMCs), taken at new diagnosis, from a patient treated with antithyroid drugs. The CDR3 sequence: CASSLGTGISGSYNSPLHF. CDR3 coding DNA: TGTGCCAGCAGTTTGGGGACAGGAATCTCAGGCTCCTATAATTCACCCCTCCACTTT.